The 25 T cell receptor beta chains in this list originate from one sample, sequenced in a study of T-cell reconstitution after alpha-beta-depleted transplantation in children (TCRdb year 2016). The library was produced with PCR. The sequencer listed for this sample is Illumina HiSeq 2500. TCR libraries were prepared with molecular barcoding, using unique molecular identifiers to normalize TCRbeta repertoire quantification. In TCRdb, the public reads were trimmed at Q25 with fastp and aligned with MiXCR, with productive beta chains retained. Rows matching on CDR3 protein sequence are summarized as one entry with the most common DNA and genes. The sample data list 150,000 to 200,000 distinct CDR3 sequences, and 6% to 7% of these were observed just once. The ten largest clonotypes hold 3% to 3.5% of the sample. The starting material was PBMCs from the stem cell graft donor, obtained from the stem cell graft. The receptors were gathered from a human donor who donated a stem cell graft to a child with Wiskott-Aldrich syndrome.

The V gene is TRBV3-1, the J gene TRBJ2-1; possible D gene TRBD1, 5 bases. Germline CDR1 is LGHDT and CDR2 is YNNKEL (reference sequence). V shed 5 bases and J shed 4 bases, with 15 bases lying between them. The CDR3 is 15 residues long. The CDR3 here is CASSYSRVTYNEQFF. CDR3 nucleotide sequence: TGTGCCAGCAGCTACAGCAGGGTTACATACAATGAGCAGTTCTTC.

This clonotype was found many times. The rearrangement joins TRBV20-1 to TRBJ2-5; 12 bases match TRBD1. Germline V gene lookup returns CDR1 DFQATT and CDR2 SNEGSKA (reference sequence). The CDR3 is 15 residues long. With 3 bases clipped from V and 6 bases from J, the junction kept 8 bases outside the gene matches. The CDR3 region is CSASFGTGGRQTQYF. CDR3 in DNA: TGCAGTGCTAGTTTTGGGACAGGGGGCAGACAGACCCAGTACTTC.

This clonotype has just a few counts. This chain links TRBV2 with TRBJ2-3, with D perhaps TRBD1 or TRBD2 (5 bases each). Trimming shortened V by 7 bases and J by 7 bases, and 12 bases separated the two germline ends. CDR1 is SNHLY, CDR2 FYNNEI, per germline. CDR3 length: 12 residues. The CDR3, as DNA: TGTGCCAGCACTCAGGGACGTTATACGCAGTATTTT. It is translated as CASTQGRYTQYF. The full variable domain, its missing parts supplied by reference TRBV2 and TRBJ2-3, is EPEVTQTPSHQVTQMGQEVILRCVPISNHLYFYWYRQILGQKVEFLVSFYNNEISEKSEIFDDQFSVERPDGSNFTLKIRSTKLEDSAMYFCASTQGRYTQYFGPGTRLTVL.

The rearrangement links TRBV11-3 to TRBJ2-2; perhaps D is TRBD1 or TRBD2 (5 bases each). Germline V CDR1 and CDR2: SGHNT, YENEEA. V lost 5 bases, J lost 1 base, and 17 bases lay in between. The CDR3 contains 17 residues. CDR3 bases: TGTGCCAGCAGCCCAAGCCGGGGCAGGGAGAACACCGGGGAGCTGTTTTTT. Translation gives CASSPSRGRENTGELFF.

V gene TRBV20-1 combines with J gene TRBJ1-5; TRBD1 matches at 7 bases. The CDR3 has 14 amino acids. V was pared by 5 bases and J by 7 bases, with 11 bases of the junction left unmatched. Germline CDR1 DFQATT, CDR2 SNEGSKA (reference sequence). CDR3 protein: CSAAGQLSLQPQHF. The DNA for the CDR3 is TGCAGTGCTGCGGGACAGTTGTCTCTCCAGCCCCAGCATTTT.

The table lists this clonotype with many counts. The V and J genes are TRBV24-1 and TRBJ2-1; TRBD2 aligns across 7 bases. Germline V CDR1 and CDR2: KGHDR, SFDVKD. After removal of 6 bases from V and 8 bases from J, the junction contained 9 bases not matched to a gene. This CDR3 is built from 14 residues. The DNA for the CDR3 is TGTGCCACCAGTCGAAGCGGGATAGGTCATGAGCAGTTCTTC. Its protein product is CATSRSGIGHEQFF.

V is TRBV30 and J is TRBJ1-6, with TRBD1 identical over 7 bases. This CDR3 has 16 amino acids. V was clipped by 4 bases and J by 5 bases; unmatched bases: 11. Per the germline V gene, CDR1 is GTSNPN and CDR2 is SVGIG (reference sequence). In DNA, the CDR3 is TGTGCCTGGAAGGGGCATCAGGGGGATCATAATTCACCCCTCCACTTT. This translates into CAWKGHQGDHNSPLHF.

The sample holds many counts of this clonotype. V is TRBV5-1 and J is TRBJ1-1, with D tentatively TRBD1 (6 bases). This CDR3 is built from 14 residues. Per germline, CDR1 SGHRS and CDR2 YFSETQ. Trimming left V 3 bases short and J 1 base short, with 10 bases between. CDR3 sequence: CASSWDTGNTEAFF. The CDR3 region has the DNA TGCGCCAGCAGCTGGGACACCGGGAACACTGAAGCTTTCTTT.

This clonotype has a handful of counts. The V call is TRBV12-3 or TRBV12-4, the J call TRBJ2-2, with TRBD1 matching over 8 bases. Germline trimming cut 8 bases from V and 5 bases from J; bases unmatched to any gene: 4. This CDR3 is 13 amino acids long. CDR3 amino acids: CASQRQGTGELFF. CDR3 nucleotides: TGTGCCAGCCAAAGACAGGGGACCGGGGAGCTGTTTTTT.

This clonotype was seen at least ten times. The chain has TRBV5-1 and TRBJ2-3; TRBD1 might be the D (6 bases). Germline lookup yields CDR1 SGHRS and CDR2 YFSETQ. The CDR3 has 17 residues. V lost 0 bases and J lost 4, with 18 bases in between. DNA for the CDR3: TGCGCCAGCAGCTTGGCCAGTCCGACAGGAAGATCAGATACGCAGTATTTT. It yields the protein CASSLASPTGRSDTQYF.

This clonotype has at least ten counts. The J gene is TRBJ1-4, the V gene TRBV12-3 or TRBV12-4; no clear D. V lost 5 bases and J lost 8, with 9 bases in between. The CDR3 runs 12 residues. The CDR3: CASSPSREKLFF. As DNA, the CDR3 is TGTGCCAGCAGTCCGTCGAGGGAAAAACTGTTTTTT.

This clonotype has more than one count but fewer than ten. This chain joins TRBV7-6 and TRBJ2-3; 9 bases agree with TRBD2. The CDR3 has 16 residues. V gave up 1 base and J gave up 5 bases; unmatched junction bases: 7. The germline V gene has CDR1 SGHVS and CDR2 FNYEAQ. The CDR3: CASSLGAGGPKDTQYF. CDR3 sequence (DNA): TGTGCCAGCAGCTTAGGGGCGGGGGGGCCTAAAGATACGCAGTATTTT. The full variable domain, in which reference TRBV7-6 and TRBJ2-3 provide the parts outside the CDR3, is GAGVSQSPRYKVTKRGQDVALRCDPISGHVSLYWYRQALGQGPEFLTYFNYEAQQDKSGLPNDRFSAERPEGSISTLTIQRTEQRDSAMYRCASSLGAGGPKDTQYFGPGTRLTVL.

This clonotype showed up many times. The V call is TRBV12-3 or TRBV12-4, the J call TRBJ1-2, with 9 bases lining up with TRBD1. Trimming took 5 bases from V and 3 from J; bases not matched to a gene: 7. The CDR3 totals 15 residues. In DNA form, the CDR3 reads TGTGCCAGCAGTAACCCGGGACAGGGCCACTATGGCTACACCTTC. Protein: CASSNPGQGHYGYTF.

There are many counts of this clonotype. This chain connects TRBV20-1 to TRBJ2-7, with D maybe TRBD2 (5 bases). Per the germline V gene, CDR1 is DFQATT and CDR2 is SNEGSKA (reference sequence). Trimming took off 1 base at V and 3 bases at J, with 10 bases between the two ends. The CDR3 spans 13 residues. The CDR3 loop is CSARGRGIYEQYF. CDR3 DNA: TGCAGTGCTAGAGGTCGGGGAATCTACGAGCAGTACTTC.

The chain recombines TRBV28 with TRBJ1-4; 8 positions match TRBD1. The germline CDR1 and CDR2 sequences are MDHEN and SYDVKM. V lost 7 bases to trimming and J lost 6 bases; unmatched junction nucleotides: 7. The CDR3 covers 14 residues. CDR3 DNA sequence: TGTGCCAGCACCGGGACAGGAGAGTATGAAAAACTGTTTTTT. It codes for CASTGTGEYEKLFF.

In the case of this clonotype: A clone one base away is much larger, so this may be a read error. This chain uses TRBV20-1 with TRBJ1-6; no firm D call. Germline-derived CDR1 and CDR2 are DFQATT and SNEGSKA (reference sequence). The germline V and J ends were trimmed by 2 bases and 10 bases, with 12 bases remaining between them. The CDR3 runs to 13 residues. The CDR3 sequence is CSARSAAGSPLHF. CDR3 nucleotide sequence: TGCAGTGCTAGAAGCGCAGCCGGGTCACCCCTCCACTTT.

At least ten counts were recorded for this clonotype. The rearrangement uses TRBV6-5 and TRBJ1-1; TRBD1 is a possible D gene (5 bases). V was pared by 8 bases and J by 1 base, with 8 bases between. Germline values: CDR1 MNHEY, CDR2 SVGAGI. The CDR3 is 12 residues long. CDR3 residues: CASGGGNTEAFF. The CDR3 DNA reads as TGTGCCAGCGGGGGAGGGAACACTGAAGCTTTCTTT.

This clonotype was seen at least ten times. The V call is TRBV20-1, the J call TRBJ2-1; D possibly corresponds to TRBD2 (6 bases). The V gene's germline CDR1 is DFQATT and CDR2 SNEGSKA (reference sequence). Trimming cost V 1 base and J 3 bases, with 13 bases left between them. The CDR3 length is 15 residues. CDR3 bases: TGCAGTGCTAGAGTTCGGGAGTTTGGCTACAATGAGCAGTTCTTC. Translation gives CSARVREFGYNEQFF.

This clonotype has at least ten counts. The CDR3 reads CASSLTQPNQPQHF. CDR3 DNA: TGTGCCAGCAGTTTAACACAACCCAATCAGCCCCAGCATTTT. The V call is TRBV28, the J call TRBJ1-5; D is undetermined. The germline V and J ends were trimmed by 2 bases and 3 bases, with 8 bases remaining between them. CDR1 and CDR2 (germline): MDHEN, SYDVKM. This CDR3 has 14 amino acids.

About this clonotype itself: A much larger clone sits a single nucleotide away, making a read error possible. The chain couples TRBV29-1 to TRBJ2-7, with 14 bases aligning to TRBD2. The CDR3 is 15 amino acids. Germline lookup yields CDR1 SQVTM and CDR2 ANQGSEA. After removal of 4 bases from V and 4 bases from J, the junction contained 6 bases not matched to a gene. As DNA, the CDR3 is TGCAGCGTTGGAGGGACTAGCGGGAGAGGGTACGAGCAGTACTTC. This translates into CSVGGTSGRGYEQYF.

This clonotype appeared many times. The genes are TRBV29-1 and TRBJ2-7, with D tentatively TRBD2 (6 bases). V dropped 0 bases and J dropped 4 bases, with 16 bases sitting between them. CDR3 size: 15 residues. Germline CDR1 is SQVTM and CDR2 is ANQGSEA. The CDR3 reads CSVEDQSGVNYEQYF. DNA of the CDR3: TGCAGCGTTGAAGATCAATCGGGGGTCAATTACGAGCAGTACTTC.

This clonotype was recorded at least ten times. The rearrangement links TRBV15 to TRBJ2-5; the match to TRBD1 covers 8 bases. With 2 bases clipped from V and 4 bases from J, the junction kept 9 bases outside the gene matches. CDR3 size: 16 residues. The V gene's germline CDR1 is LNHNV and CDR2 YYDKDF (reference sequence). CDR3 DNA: TGTGCCACCAGCAGACCAGGGGGCCCTTTAAGAGAGACCCAGTACTTC. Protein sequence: CATSRPGGPLRETQYF.

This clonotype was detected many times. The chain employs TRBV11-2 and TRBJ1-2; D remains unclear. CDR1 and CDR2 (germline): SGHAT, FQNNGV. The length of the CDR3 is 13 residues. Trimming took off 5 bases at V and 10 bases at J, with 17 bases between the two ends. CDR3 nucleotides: TGTGCCAGCAGCGCGGGTCCTACCCTCGTCTACACCTTC. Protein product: CASSAGPTLVYTF. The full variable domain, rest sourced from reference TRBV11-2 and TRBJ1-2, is EAGVAQSPRYKIIEKRQSVAFWCNPISGHATLYWYQQILGQGPKLLIQFQNNGVVDDSQLPKDRFSAERLKGVDSTLKIQPAKLEDSAVYLCASSAGPTLVYTFGSGTRLTVV.

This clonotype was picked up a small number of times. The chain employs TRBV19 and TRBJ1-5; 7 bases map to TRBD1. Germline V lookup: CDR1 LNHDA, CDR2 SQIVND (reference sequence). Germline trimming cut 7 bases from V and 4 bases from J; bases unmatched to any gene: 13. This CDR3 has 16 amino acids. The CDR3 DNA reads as TGTGCCAGTACCCTAAGAGGGCAGGGGGTAAATCAGCCCCAGCATTTT. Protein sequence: CASTLRGQGVNQPQHF.

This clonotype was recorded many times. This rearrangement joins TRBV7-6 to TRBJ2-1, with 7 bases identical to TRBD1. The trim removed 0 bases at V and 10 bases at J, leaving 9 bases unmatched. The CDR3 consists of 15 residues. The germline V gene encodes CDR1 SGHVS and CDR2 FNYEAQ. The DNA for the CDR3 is TGTGCCAGCAGCTTAGCGGGTCTTGGGACAGCCGAGCAGTTCTTC. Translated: CASSLAGLGTAEQFF.